This T cell receptor beta chain was retrieved from a study of shared clonotypes between healthy human individuals. The CDR3 is 16 residues long. In germline, CDR1 is MGHRA, CDR2 YSYEKL. V lost 0 bases to trimming and J lost 2 bases, with 11 bases between them. Turning to this clone: The antigen remains undetermined.

Study-level findings and limits: Large depth notwithstanding, sorted-subset sequencing proved incomplete by rarefaction.

Assay: immunoSEQ multiplex PCR; the TCRdb copy retains only in-frame clones and omits some. The profile shows approximately 2,000,000 clones, just under 95% of them singletons. The naive CD8 population came from CD45RO-negative cells selected for CCR7, without terminally differentiated effector memory CD45RA+ cells. The specimen sequenced was naive CD8+ T cells from PBMCs. The clonotype was recovered from a man between 18 and 29 years old in good health. Some clones in this sample may be carry-over from other donors' samples. The chain joins TRBV4-1 to TRBJ2-1; a weak D match, TRBD2 (5 bases). Here the CDR3 reads CASSQDRAGAYNEQFF. The CDR3 DNA reads TGCGCCAGCAGCCAAGATAGAGCCGGGGCCTACAATGAGCAGTTCTTC.